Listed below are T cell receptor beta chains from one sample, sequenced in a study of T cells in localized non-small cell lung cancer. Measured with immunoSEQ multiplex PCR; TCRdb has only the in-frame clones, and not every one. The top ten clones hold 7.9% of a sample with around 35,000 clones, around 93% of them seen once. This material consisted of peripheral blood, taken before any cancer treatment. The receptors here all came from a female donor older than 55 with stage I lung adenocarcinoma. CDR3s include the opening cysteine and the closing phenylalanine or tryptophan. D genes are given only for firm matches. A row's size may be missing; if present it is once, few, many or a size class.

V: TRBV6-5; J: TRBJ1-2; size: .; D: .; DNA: TGTGCCAGCAGTAGGGGTGAGGGGGGTAACTATGGCTACACCTTC; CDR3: CASSRGEGGNYGYTF
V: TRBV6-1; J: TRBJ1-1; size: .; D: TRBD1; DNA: TGTGCCAGCAGAGCGGCGGGACAGAAAGCTTTCTTT; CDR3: CASRAAGQKAFF
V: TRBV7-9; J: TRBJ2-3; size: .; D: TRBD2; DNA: TGTGCCAGCAGCTTCAAACTAGCGGGGCCCTCAGATACGCAGTATTTT; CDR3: CASSFKLAGPSDTQYF
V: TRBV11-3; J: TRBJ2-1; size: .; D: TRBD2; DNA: TGTGCCAGCAGCTTAGGGGGGGGACTAGCATGGAGGGAGCAGTTCTTC; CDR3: CASSLGGGLAWREQFF
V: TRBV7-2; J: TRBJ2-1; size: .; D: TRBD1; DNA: TGTGCCAGCAGCCCGACAGGGAACCCCTACAATGAGCAGTTCTTC; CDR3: CASSPTGNPYNEQFF
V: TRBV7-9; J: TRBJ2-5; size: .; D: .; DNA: TGTGCCACCGTCGGGGAGACCCAGTACTTC; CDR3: CATVGETQYF
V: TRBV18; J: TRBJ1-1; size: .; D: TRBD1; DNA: TGTGCCAGCTCACCACCGGACAGGGCGAACACTGAAGCTTTCTTT; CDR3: CASSPPDRANTEAFF
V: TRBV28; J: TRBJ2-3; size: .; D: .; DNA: TGTGCCAGCACCCCAAGCAGGAGATCTAGCACAGATACGCAGTATTTT; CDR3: CASTPSRRSSTDTQYF
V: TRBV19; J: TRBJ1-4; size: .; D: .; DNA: TGTGCCAGTACCACCGGGGGGTTAACTAATGAAAAACTGTTTTTT; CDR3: CASTTGGLTNEKLFF
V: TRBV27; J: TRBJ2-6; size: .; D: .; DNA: TGTGCCAGCAGTCCTGACTTGCCCAATTCTGGGGCCAACGTCCTGACTTTC; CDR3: CASSPDLPNSGANVLTF
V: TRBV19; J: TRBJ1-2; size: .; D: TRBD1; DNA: TGTGCCACTACAGGACAGGGAAGTAGTGGCTACACCTTC; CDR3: CATTGQGSSGYTF
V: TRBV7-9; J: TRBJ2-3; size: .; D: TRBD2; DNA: TGTGCCAGCAGCTTGACTAGCGGGGCCACAGATACGCAGTATTTT; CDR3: CASSLTSGATDTQYF
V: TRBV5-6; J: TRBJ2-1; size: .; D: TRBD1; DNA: TGTGCCAGCAGCCATGATCCGGGACAGGGAGTCAATGAGCAGTTCTTC; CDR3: CASSHDPGQGVNEQFF
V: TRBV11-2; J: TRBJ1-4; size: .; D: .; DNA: TGTGCCAGCAGCTTAGACCGAGCGGAAAAACTGTTTTTT; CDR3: CASSLDRAEKLFF
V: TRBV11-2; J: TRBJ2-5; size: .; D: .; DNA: TGTGCCAGCAGCCAGCGGGCCAGAGAAGAAGAGACCCAGTACTTC; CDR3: CASSQRAREEETQYF
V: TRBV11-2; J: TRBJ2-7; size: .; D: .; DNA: TGTGCCAGCAGCCGAAATACTCGGACCTCATCCTACGAGCAGTACTTC; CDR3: CASSRNTRTSSYEQYF
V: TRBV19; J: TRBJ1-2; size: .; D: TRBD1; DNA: TGTGCCAGTAGCCTTGCAGGACAGGGAGCCAACTATGGCTACACCTTC; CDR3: CASSLAGQGANYGYTF
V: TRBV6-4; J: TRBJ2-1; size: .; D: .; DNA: TGTGCCAGCAGACCGGGACTGGGGGCATACAATGAGCAGTTCTTC; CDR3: CASRPGLGAYNEQFF
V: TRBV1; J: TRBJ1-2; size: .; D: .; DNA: TGCACCAGCAGCCAAGATGCCACTCGACAGGGGGCGAGGAACTATGGCTACACCTTC; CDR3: CTSSQDATRQGARNYGYTF
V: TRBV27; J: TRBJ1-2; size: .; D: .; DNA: TGTGCCAGCAGTTTACTCCAAACAGGGACGGGGGGCTACACCTTC; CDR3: CASSLLQTGTGGYTF
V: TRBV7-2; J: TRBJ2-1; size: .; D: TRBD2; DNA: TGTGCCAGCAGCTTACCCATGAGCGGGAGGGCCGGTTGTGAGCAGTTCTTC; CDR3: CASSLPMSGRAGCEQFF
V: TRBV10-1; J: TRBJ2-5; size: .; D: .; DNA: TGCGCCAGCAGCGCAAATCCGGAAGAGACCCAGTACTTC; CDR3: CASSANPEETQYF
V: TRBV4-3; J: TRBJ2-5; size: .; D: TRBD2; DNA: TGCGCCAGCAGCCCTGGGAGGGGCCCCCAAGAGACCCAGTACTTC; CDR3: CASSPGRGPQETQYF
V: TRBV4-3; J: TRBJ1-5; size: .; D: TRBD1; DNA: TGCGCCAGCAGCCAAGATTCACAGGGGTATCAGCCCCAGCATTTT; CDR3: CASSQDSQGYQPQHF
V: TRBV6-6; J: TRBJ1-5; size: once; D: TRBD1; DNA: TGTGCCAGCAGTGCGGGACAGGGGGCAAGCAATCAGCCCCAGCATTTT; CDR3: CASSAGQGASNQPQHF
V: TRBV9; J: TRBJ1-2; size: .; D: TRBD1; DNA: TGTGCCAGCAGCGTAGGCCAGGGGGAAACCTATGGCTACACCTTC; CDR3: CASSVGQGETYGYTF
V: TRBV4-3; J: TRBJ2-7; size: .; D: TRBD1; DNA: TGCGCCAGCAGCCAGGACTTTTCCGGGACAGGGTTTGGAGACGAGCAGTACTTC; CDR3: CASSQDFSGTGFGDEQYF
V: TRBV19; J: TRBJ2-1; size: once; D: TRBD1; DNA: TGTGCCAGTAACACTCCGGGACAGGGCTACAATGAGCAGTTCTTC; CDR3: CASNTPGQGYNEQFF